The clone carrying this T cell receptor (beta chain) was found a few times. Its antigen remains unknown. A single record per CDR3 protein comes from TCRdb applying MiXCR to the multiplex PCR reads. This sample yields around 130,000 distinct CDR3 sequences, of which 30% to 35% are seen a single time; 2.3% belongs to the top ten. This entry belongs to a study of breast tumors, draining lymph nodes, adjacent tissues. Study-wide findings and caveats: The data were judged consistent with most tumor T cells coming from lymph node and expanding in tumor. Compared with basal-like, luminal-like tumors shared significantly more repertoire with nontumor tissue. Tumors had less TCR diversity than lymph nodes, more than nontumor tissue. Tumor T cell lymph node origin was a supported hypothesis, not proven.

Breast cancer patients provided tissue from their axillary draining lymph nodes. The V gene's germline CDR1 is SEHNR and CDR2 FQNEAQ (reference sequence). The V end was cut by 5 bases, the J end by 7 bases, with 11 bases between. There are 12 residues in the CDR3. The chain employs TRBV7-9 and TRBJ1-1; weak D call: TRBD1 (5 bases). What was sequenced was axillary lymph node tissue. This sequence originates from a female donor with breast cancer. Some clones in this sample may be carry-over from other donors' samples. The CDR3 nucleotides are TGTGCCAGCAGCCTAGGCGGGGGTGAAGCTTTCTTT. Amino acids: CASSLGGGEAFF.